Each of the 2 T cell receptor beta chains below was sequenced from the same sample in a study of T-cell reconstitution after alpha-beta-depleted transplantation in children. Preparation of the TCRbeta library used unique molecular identifiers. Via MiXCR, TCRdb re-called the PCR reads, giving one row per CDR3 protein. The data show about 610,000 distinct CDR3 sequences, with 10% seen just once and approximately 4.1% held by the top ten. Source: PBMCs from the stem cell graft donor, taken from the stem cell graft. These receptors all stem from a human donor who donated a stem cell graft to a child with acute myeloid leukemia.

This chain connects TRBV29-1 to TRBJ2-5; D call uncertain. Germline values: CDR1 SQVTM, CDR2 ANQGSEA. Trimming removed 6 bases from V and 1 base from J, with 12 bases in between. The CDR3 extends over 13 amino acids. The CDR3 protein is CSVSVSGQETQYF. In nucleotides, the CDR3 is TGCAGCGTATCGGTGTCGGGCCAAGAGACCCAGTACTTC.

This chain joins TRBV7-9 and TRBJ2-3, with 12 bases matching TRBD2. The CDR3 loop spans 15 amino acids. The V gene's germline CDR1 is SEHNR and CDR2 FQNEAQ (reference sequence). V lost 5 bases, J lost 4 bases, and 4 bases stayed unmatched. CDR3 sequence (DNA): TGTGCCAGCAGCCCCGGGACTAGCGGGTCAGATACGCAGTATTTT. This sequence encodes CASSPGTSGSDTQYF.